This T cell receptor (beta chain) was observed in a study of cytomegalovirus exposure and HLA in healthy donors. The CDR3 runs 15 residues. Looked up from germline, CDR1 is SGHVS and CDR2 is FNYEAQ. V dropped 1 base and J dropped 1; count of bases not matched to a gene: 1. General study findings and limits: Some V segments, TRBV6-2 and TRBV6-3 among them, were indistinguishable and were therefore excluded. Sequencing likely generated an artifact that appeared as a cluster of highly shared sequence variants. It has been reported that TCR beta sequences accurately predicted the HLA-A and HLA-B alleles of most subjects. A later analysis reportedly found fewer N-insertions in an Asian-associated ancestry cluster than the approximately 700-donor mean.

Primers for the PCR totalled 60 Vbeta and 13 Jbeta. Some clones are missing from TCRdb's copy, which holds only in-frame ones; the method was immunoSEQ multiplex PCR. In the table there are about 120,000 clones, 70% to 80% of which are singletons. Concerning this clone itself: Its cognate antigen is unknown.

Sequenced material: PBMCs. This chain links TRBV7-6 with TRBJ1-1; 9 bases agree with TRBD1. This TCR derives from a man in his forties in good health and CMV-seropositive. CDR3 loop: CASSLGTGENTEAFF. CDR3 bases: TGTGCCAGCAGCTTAGGGACAGGGGAGAACACTGAAGCTTTCTTT.